Below are 28 T cell receptor beta chains sequenced from a single sample in a study of graft-versus-host responses after intestinal transplantation. Their cognate antigens are unknown. Repertoires were generated with immunoSEQ multiplex PCR, while TCRdb's copy carries only in-frame clones and drops some. The sample yields 95,000 to 150,000 clones, approximately 95% seen once. The material was unstimulated CD8+ T cells sorted from spleen or lymph node cells, obtained before intestinal transplant. These receptors were obtained from a human donor who received an intestinal transplant.

V gene TRBV13 combines with J gene TRBJ1-2, with TRBD1 as a possible D gene (6 bases). The CDR3 contains 16 residues. Trimming removed 6 bases at V and 0 bases at J, with 17 bases between. Germline CDR1 is PRHDT and CDR2 is FYEKMQ (reference sequence). The CDR3 DNA reads TGTGCCAGCAGTTTGTGGGGGGCAGGTCCTAACTATGGCTACACCTTC. Its protein product is CASSLWGAGPNYGYTF. The variable domain in full, with the rest retrieved from reference TRBV13 and TRBJ1-2, is AAGVIQSPRHLIKEKRETATLKCYPIPRHDTVYWYQQGPGQDPQFLISFYEKMQSDKGSIPDRFSAQQFSDYHSELNMSSLELGDSALYFCASSLWGAGPNYGYTFGSGTRLTVV.

The V and J genes are TRBV4-1 and TRBJ2-7, with TRBD2 matching 8 bases. The CDR3 consists of 16 residues. The trim removed 5 bases at V and 4 bases at J, leaving 13 bases unmatched. Germline loops: CDR1 MGHRA, CDR2 YSYEKL. The CDR3 sequence: CASSSTGGSEGYEQYF. The DNA for the CDR3 is TGCGCCAGCAGCTCCACGGGGGGGTCAGAGGGTTACGAGCAGTACTTC.

This chain connects TRBV27 to TRBJ1-2; 11 positions match TRBD1. V was clipped by 4 bases and J by 4 bases; unmatched bases: 2. Germline CDR1 is MNHEY and CDR2 is SMNVEV (reference sequence). This CDR3 has 14 residues. CDR3 protein: CASSWTGGGYGYTF. In DNA form, the CDR3 reads TGTGCCAGCAGTTGGACAGGGGGCGGCTATGGCTACACCTTC.

This clone showed up just once. V gene TRBV7-9 combines with J gene TRBJ2-7, with TRBD1 matching over 11 bases. The CDR3 has 17 amino acids. The J segment lost 2 bases and the V segment lost 3 bases, leaving 9 bases of the junction unmatched. CDR1 SEHNR and CDR2 FQNEAQ come from the germline V gene (reference sequence). CDR3 DNA sequence: TGTGCCAGCAGCTTGGGGGACCCGGGACAGGGGGCCTACGAGCAGTACTTC. It codes for CASSLGDPGQGAYEQYF.

CDR3 amino acids: CASSKGQGEEKLFF. In DNA, the CDR3 is TGTGCCAGCAGCAAGGGACAGGGGGAAGAAAAACTGTTTTTT. The chain couples TRBV9 to TRBJ1-4; 11 bases map to TRBD1. CDR3 length: 14 amino acids. V shed 4 bases and J 8 bases; nucleotides not matched to a gene: 4. CDR1 and CDR2 (germline): SGDLS, YYNGEE.

In this sample, this clone turned up a few times. The rearrangement links TRBV27 to TRBJ2-7; 7 positions match TRBD1. This CDR3 spans 15 amino acids. The trim removed 2 bases at V and 0 bases at J, leaving 4 bases unmatched. CDR1 and CDR2 (germline): MNHEY, SMNVEV (reference sequence). The CDR3 DNA is TGTGCCAGCAGTTTAGCATGGGACAGCTCCTACGAGCAGTACTTC. It codes for CASSLAWDSSYEQYF.

V gene TRBV13 combines with J gene TRBJ1-1, with TRBD1 matching 9 bases. This CDR3 is built from 13 residues. Losses at the gene ends were 0 bases for V and 11 bases for J; bases not matched to a gene: 4. Germline-derived CDR1 and CDR2 are PRHDT and FYEKMQ (reference sequence). CDR3 region: CASSLGRTGEAFF. The CDR3 region has the DNA TGTGCCAGCAGCTTAGGCCGGACAGGGGAGGCTTTCTTT.

V gene TRBV29-1 combines with J gene TRBJ2-2; D not resolved. With 4 bases removed from V and 4 bases from J, the gap between germline ends came to 10 bases. CDR3 length: 13 amino acids. Looked up from germline, CDR1 is SQVTM and CDR2 is ANQGSEA. The CDR3 spells CSVGDGFTGELFF. The CDR3 nucleotides read TGCAGCGTTGGTGACGGATTCACCGGGGAGCTGTTTTTT.

This chain joins TRBV27 and TRBJ1-2; D unclear. Per germline, CDR1 MNHEY and CDR2 SMNVEV (reference sequence). The CDR3 contains 13 residues. V lost 6 bases, J lost 4 bases, and 12 bases lay in between. The CDR3 DNA sequence: TGTGCCAGCAGCCCTCGGGTTGGCTATGGCTACACCTTC. Translation gives CASSPRVGYGYTF.

This clone was counted a single time. The chain links TRBV13 to TRBJ2-1, with D perhaps TRBD1 (6 bases). Germline CDR1 reads PRHDT; CDR2 reads FYEKMQ (reference sequence). Trimming cost V 7 bases and J 7 bases, with 14 bases left between them. CDR3 length: 13 amino acids. The CDR3 coding sequence is TGTGCCAGCATCCGGTGGGGGCGGAATGAGCAGTTCTTC. Protein sequence: CASIRWGRNEQFF.

The rearrangement uses TRBV9 and TRBJ2-3, with 7 bases fitting TRBD1. CDR3 length: 14 amino acids. The germline CDR1 and CDR2 sequences are SGDLS and YYNGEE. V trimming: 3 bases; J trimming: 4 bases; junction bases outside the gene matches: 5. CDR3 sequence (DNA): TGTGCCAGCAGCGCCCTAGGGGGCGCAGATACGCAGTATTTT. Amino acid sequence: CASSALGGADTQYF.

The V call is TRBV30, the J call TRBJ1-1; D ambiguous. V was clipped by 2 bases and J by 3 bases, with 7 bases between them. This CDR3 has 12 amino acids. Looked up from germline, CDR1 is GTSNPN and CDR2 is SVGIG (reference sequence). CDR3 loop: CAWSPADTEAFF. The DNA of the CDR3 is TGTGCCTGGAGTCCGGCAGACACTGAAGCTTTCTTT.

This rearrangement joins TRBV4-1 to TRBJ2-7, with D possibly TRBD2 on 5 matching bases. Trimming left V 1 base short and J 4 bases short, with 11 bases between. The germline V gene has CDR1 MGHRA and CDR2 YSYEKL. This CDR3 spans 14 amino acids. As DNA, the CDR3 is TGCGCCAGCAGCCAAGCCTCCGCGGGTTACGAGCAGTACTTC. Translating it yields CASSQASAGYEQYF.

The chain employs TRBV27 and TRBJ1-4, with D perhaps TRBD1 (6 bases). Deletions cut 2 bases from V and 8 bases from J, with 12 bases between. This CDR3 comprises 14 residues. Germline-derived CDR1 and CDR2 are MNHEY and SMNVEV (reference sequence). CDR3 nucleotides: TGTGCCAGCAGTTTAAAACAGGGATGGGAAAAACTGTTTTTT. Amino acids: CASSLKQGWEKLFF.

This chain links TRBV9 with TRBJ2-7, with a possible D match to TRBD2 (5 bases). V gave up 0 bases and J gave up 4 bases, with 5 bases separating them. Germline-derived CDR1 and CDR2 are SGDLS and YYNGEE. The CDR3 is 12 amino acids. Here the CDR3 DNA reads TGTGCCAGCAGCGTAGGAGGGTACGAGCAGTACTTC. It codes for CASSVGGYEQYF. The full variable domain, its missing parts supplied by reference TRBV9 and TRBJ2-7, is DSGVTQTPKHLITATGQRVTLRCSPRSGDLSVYWYQQSLDQGLQFLIQYYNGEERAKGNILERFSAQQFPDLHSELNLSSLELGDSALYFCASSVGGYEQYFGPGTRLTVT.

This rearrangement joins TRBV30 to TRBJ1-5; 8 nucleotides match TRBD1. V shed 5 bases and J 7 bases; nucleotides not matched to a gene: 4. Per germline, CDR1 GTSNPN and CDR2 SVGIG (reference sequence). CDR3 length equals 12 residues. Here the CDR3 reads CAWGQGLQPQHF. The CDR3 region has the DNA TGTGCCTGGGGACAGGGACTGCAGCCCCAGCATTTT.

Regarding this clone: Within the sample, other DNA sequences also encode this same CDR3. V is TRBV5-1 and J is TRBJ1-2, with D maybe TRBD1 (6 bases). Germline CDR1 SGHRS, CDR2 YFSETQ. The V end lost 2 bases, the J end lost 2 bases, and 16 bases lay between the germline ends. CDR3 length: 16 residues. DNA for the CDR3: TGCGCCAGCAGCTTCCGGGCCGTAGGGGGGAACTATGGCTACACCTTC. Protein: CASSFRAVGGNYGYTF.

The genes are TRBV4-3 and TRBJ2-7; D unresolved. With 1 base removed from V and 2 bases from J, the gap between germline ends came to 12 bases. This CDR3 spans 15 amino acids. Per the germline V gene, CDR1 is LGHNA and CDR2 is YSLEER. CDR3 loop: CASSQVVSSTYEQYF. The CDR3 DNA reads as TGCGCCAGCAGCCAAGTAGTTTCTAGTACCTACGAGCAGTACTTC.

The chain couples TRBV7-8 to TRBJ2-7; 9 positions agree with TRBD1. Germline V gene sequence: CDR1 SGHVS, CDR2 FQNEAQ. This CDR3 region has 17 residues. The V segment lost 5 bases and the J segment 3 bases; nucleotides outside the gene matches: 14. The CDR3 DNA sequence: TGTGCCAGCAGCGTGGAGCCGGGACAGGGTTTCGGCTACGAGCAGTACTTC. Translating gives CASSVEPGQGFGYEQYF.

This chain joins TRBV9 and TRBJ1-5, with 7 bases aligning to TRBD1. J was trimmed by 7 bases and V by 5 bases; bases with no gene match: 15. CDR3 length equals 16 residues. Germline lookup yields CDR1 SGDLS and CDR2 YYNGEE. The CDR3 loop reads CASSEGVTGEGQPQHF. As DNA, the CDR3 is TGTGCCAGCAGTGAAGGGGTTACAGGGGAAGGACAGCCCCAGCATTTT.

This rearrangement joins TRBV30 to TRBJ2-7; D is unclear. This CDR3 has 11 residues. Germline CDR1 GTSNPN, CDR2 SVGIG (reference sequence). The germline V and J ends were trimmed by 2 bases and 2 bases, with 4 bases remaining between them. The CDR3 loop is CAWSSTYEQYF. CDR3 nucleotides: TGTGCCTGGAGTTCAACCTACGAGCAGTACTTC.

The chain employs TRBV11-2 and TRBJ2-3; 10 bases map to TRBD2. CDR3 length: 19 amino acids. The V gene's germline CDR1 is SGHAT and CDR2 FQNNGV. The ends lost 2 bases at V and 6 bases at J; junction bases unmatched: 17. The chain's CDR3 is CASSLPMLEPSGSGDTQYF. As DNA, the CDR3 is TGTGCCAGCAGCTTACCGATGTTAGAGCCTAGCGGGAGTGGGGATACGCAGTATTTT.

V is TRBV6-5 and J is TRBJ2-7; maybe TRBD1 (6 bases). Per germline, CDR1 MNHEY and CDR2 SVGAGI. V shed 6 bases and J shed 6 bases, with 15 bases lying between them. This CDR3 contains 13 residues. CDR3 amino acids: CASRTDRSTEQYF. CDR3 coding DNA: TGTGCCAGCAGGACCGACAGGTCGACCGAGCAGTACTTC.

The gene calls are TRBV4-2 and TRBJ2-1, with 16 nucleotides matching TRBD2. Trimming cost V 0 bases and J 2 bases; bases outside gene matches: 7. Germline V gene data show CDR1 as LGHNA and CDR2 as YNFKEQ. This CDR3 comprises 20 residues. CDR3 in DNA: TGTGCCAGCAGCCAAGATCTGGGGACTAGCGGGAGGGGACCCTACAATGAGCAGTTCTTC. This gives the protein CASSQDLGTSGRGPYNEQFF.

The chain carries TRBV19 and TRBJ2-1; no firm D call. The germline V gene has CDR1 LNHDA and CDR2 SQIVND (reference sequence). V lost 3 bases, J lost 8 bases, and 11 bases lay in between. The length of the CDR3 is 13 residues. For the CDR3, the DNA is TGTGCCAGTAGTATGGGCCAGAGGTATGAGCAGTTCTTC. This sequence encodes CASSMGQRYEQFF.

V and J are TRBV7-8 and TRBJ2-7; possibly TRBD1 or TRBD2 for D (5 bases each). The ends were cut back, 5 bases at V and 2 bases at J, with 16 bases in the middle. The CDR3 sequence is 15 residues long. The germline CDR1 and CDR2 sequences are SGHVS and FQNEAQ. CDR3 nucleotides: TGTGCCAGCAGCCCATGGGGGACCGAGGCCTACGAGCAGTACTTC. Its protein is CASSPWGTEAYEQYF. Together with reference TRBV7-8 and TRBJ2-7, the CDR3 gives the full variable domain: GAGVSQSPRYKVAKRGQDVALRCDPISGHVSLFWYQQALGQGPEFLTYFQNEAQLDKSGLPSDRFFAERPEGSVSTLKIQRTQQEDSAVYLCASSPWGTEAYEQYFGPGTRLTVT.

In this sample, this clone turned up once. The J gene is TRBJ2-1, the V gene TRBV27, with 7 bases identical to TRBD2. CDR1 is MNHEY and CDR2 is SMNVEV in the germline V gene (reference sequence). V shed 4 bases, J shed 4 bases, and the junction held 13 bases outside the gene matches. This CDR3 has 17 residues. The CDR3 DNA sequence: TGTGCCAGCAGTTCTCCTCTCAAAAGCGGGGCATACAATGAGCAGTTCTTC. The encoded protein is CASSSPLKSGAYNEQFF.

The chain employs TRBV28 and TRBJ2-7; D not resolved. This CDR3 has 12 residues. Germline V lookup: CDR1 MDHEN, CDR2 SYDVKM. V was clipped by 5 bases and J by 4 bases, with 9 bases between them. The CDR3 region has the DNA TGTGCCAGCAGTATGGATGTATACGAGCAGTACTTC. This codes for CASSMDVYEQYF.